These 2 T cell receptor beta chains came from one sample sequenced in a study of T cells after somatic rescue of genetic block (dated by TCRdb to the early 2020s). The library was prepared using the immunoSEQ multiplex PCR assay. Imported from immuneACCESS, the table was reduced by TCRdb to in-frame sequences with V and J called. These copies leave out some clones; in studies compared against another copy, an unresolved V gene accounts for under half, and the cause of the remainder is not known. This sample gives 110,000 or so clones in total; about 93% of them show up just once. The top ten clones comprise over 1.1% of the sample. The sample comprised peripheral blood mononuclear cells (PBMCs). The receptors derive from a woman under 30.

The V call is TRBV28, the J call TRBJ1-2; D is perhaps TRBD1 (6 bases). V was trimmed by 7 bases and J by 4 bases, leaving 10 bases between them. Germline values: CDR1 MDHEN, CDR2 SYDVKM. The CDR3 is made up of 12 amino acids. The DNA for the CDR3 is TGTGCCAGCAACGACAGGTTCTATGGCTACACCTTC. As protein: CASNDRFYGYTF.

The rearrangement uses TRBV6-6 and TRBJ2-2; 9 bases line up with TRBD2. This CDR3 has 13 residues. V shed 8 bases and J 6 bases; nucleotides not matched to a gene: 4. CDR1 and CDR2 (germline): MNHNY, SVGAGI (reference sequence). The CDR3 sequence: CASRGGASGELFF. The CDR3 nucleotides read TGTGCCAGCCGCGGGGGGGCTTCCGGGGAGCTGTTTTTT.